The clone carrying this T cell receptor (beta chain) was seen many times. Its specificity is unknown. These data come from a study of glioma-infiltrating T cells. General study points: Tissue and blood shared very few CDR3 sequences.

Trimming cost V 5 bases and J 0 bases; bases outside gene matches: 2. The CDR3 covers 15 residues. TCR alpha and beta CDR3 regions were amplified from RNA using iRepertoire nested multiplex PCR. One-step reverse transcription and amplification started from approximately 100-400 ng of tissue mRNA or PBMC total RNA. Each CDR3 protein gets one entry after TCRdb re-called the multiplex PCR reads with MiXCR. The sample holds around 90,000 distinct CDR3 sequences, approximately 42% seen once. This sequence originates from a human donor with low-grade glioma or glioblastoma, undergoing nonglioma brain surgery, or in good health (not recorded which). Source material: glioma tissue, nonneoplastic brain tissue, or PBMCs (not recorded which). The V and J genes are TRBV12-3 or TRBV12-4 and TRBJ2-2; TRBD1 aligns across 8 bases. The chain's CDR3 is CASSLTGANTGELFF. DNA for the CDR3: TGTGCCAGCAGTCTGACAGGGGCGAACACCGGGGAGCTGTTTTTT.